The 11 T cell receptor beta chains reported below all come from one sample, sequenced in a study of T cell responses to AZD1222 COVID-19 vaccine. Sequencing was performed with immunoSEQ multiplex PCR; in TCRdb, only in-frame clones are kept and a portion is missing. Of around 140,000 clones in the sample, approximately 95% are singletons; the top ten hold 0.7% to 1%. The material sequenced was peripheral blood, taken on day 0 of MenACWY control vaccination. These receptors were taken from an adult in good health.

The gene calls are TRBV27 and TRBJ1-5; a possible D gene is TRBD1 (6 bases). The germline V gene has CDR1 MNHEY and CDR2 SMNVEV (reference sequence). CDR3 size: 18 residues. V lost 4 bases to trimming and J lost 7 bases, with 26 bases between them. This CDR3 is CASSSTWALFGGSQPQHF. The CDR3 coding sequence is TGTGCCAGCAGTTCCACATGGGCCCTTTTTGGGGGCTCGCAGCCCCAGCATTTT.

The chain is built from TRBV6-5 and TRBJ1-2; TRBD1 aligns across 9 bases. V was pared by 7 bases and J by 4 bases, with 10 bases of the junction left unmatched. In germline, CDR1 is MNHEY, CDR2 SVGAGI. This CDR3 comprises 15 residues. CDR3 coding DNA: TGTGCCAGCATCGTCCCGGGACAGGGCCCCTATGGCTACACCTTC. As protein: CASIVPGQGPYGYTF.

The chain combines TRBV5-1 with TRBJ1-1, with 7 bases lining up with TRBD1. CDR1 SGHRS and CDR2 YFSETQ come from the germline V gene. V dropped 4 bases and J dropped 1; count of bases not matched to a gene: 4. The CDR3 covers 14 residues. The CDR3 DNA follows: TGCGCCAGCAGCCAGGGGACAGCGAACACTGAAGCTTTCTTT. This sequence encodes CASSQGTANTEAFF.

The rearrangement uses TRBV6-5 and TRBJ1-5, with 7 nucleotides matching TRBD1. The V gene end was trimmed by 4 bases and the J gene end by 0 bases; junction bases not matched to a gene: 3. The CDR3 sequence is 15 residues long. Germline V gives CDR1 MNHEY, CDR2 SVGAGI. In nucleotides, the CDR3 is TGTGCCAGCAGTTTGACAGGGTCTAGCAATCAGCCCCAGCATTTT. Residues: CASSLTGSSNQPQHF.

This clone is a singleton in its sample. This chain connects TRBV2 to TRBJ1-1; D is unclear. This CDR3 is 15 amino acids long. V was pared by 4 bases and J by 2 bases, with 14 bases between. The germline V gene encodes CDR1 SNHLY and CDR2 FYNNEI. CDR3 in amino acids: CASSAPEGANTEAFF. The CDR3 DNA reads TGTGCCAGCAGTGCCCCTGAGGGAGCTAACACTGAAGCTTTCTTT.

The genes are TRBV9 and TRBJ2-1; no firm D call. This CDR3 has 16 amino acids. Between the trimmed V and J ends, which lost 0 bases and 0 bases, there was a span of 10 bases. Germline lookup yields CDR1 SGDLS and CDR2 YYNGEE. CDR3 coding DNA: TGTGCCAGCAGCGTAGGTGGGGTTAGCTCCTACAATGAGCAGTTCTTC. Translated: CASSVGGVSSYNEQFF.

The rearrangement uses TRBV15 and TRBJ1-2; D ambiguous. Germline lookup yields CDR1 LNHNV and CDR2 YYDKDF (reference sequence). The germline V and J ends were trimmed by 0 bases and 0 bases, with 17 bases remaining between them. This CDR3 is 18 amino acids long. The CDR3 DNA reads as TGTGCCACCAGCAGAGATGGTGAGGGAGGAACCGCTAACTATGGCTACACCTTC. Amino acids: CATSRDGEGGTANYGYTF.

The chain combines TRBV10-3 with TRBJ1-3; 8 nucleotides line up with TRBD1. Germline loops: CDR1 ENHRY, CDR2 SYGVKD. CDR3 size: 15 residues. J was trimmed by 2 bases and V by 4 bases; bases with no gene match: 4. CDR3 coding DNA: TGTGCCATCAGTGGGACAGGGTTGGCTGGAAACACCATATATTTT. This codes for CAISGTGLAGNTIYF.

This clone has just one count. The CDR3 spells CATSRTRGPLHEQFF. The DNA of the CDR3 is TGTGCCACCAGCAGAACACGGGGGCCGTTACATGAGCAGTTCTTC. The chain employs TRBV15 and TRBJ2-1; possibly TRBD1 or TRBD2 for D (6 bases each). Germline V CDR1 and CDR2: LNHNV, YYDKDF (reference sequence). The CDR3 has 15 residues. Trimming cost V 2 bases and J 8 bases, with 16 bases left between them.

Only one count was recorded for this clone. The rearrangement joins TRBV11-2 to TRBJ2-3; 8 positions match TRBD2. After removal of 6 bases from V and 3 bases from J, the junction contained 8 bases not matched to a gene. The CDR3 consists of 15 residues. The germline V gene has CDR1 SGHAT and CDR2 FQNNGV. The CDR3 here is CASRSIAGSTDTQYF. CDR3 DNA sequence: TGTGCCAGCAGGTCAATAGCGGGATCGACAGATACGCAGTATTTT.

This chain connects TRBV28 to TRBJ2-1, with 7 bases that match TRBD2. The J segment lost 0 bases and the V segment lost 6 bases, leaving 8 bases of the junction unmatched. The CDR3 covers 16 residues. Germline CDR1 is MDHEN and CDR2 is SYDVKM. CDR3 region: CASSSQRESSYNEQFF. DNA for the CDR3: TGTGCCAGCAGCTCCCAGCGGGAAAGCTCCTACAATGAGCAGTTCTTC.